Listed below are T cell receptor beta chains from one sample, sequenced in a study of blood T cell repertoires in COVID-19. Using immunoSEQ multiplex PCR, the repertoire was profiled, and TCRdb retains in-frame clones only, with some absent. The data show about 180,000 clones, 65% to 90% seen once. The sequencing sample was made of PBMCs or T cells enriched from blood (not recorded which). The receptor source for this set is a man in his fifties or sixties who had recovered from COVID-19. Both conserved end residues are part of each CDR3. The D gene is left open where the match is weak. Only some rows state a clone size, as once, few, many or a class for expanded clones.

clone_size,v_call,d_call,j_call,cdr3_nt,cdr3_aa
.,TRBV24-1,.,TRBJ2-2,TGTGCCACCGCAGGGAATATCGCGAACACCGGGGAGCTGTTTTTT,CATAGNIANTGELFF
.,TRBV13,TRBD2,TRBJ2-3,TGTGCCAGCAGCTTTCGGGGGGACCGTAGCACAGATACGCAGTATTTT,CASSFRGDRSTDTQYF
.,TRBV11-2,.,TRBJ1-5,TGTGCCAGCAGCCTAGAGGGCGGGGCAAATCAGCCCCAGCATTTT,CASSLEGGANQPQHF
.,TRBV3-1/TRBV3-2,.,TRBJ2-7,TGTGCCAGCAGCCAAGACGGTAATGGGGGCAGCGAGCAGTACTTC,CASSQDGNGGSEQYF
.,TRBV18,.,TRBJ2-5,TGTGCCAGCTCACCACCGTCTCGAGGGCCAGAGACCCAGTACTTC,CASSPPSRGPETQYF
.,TRBV27,.,TRBJ2-7,TGTGCCAGCAGACCGGACAGTGGGGACTCCTACGAGCAGTACTTC,CASRPDSGDSYEQYF
.,TRBV19,.,TRBJ2-4,TGTGCCAGTAGTATAGATGGGCAGGCGATCAAAAACATTCAGTACTTC,CASSIDGQAIKNIQYF
.,TRBV7-3,TRBD2,TRBJ2-2,TGTGCCAGCAGCCCCCGGGGGGGCGGGGGGACCGGGGAGCTGTTTTTT,CASSPRGGGGTGELFF
.,TRBV9,.,TRBJ2-2,TGTGCCAGCAGCCCCAGGAACACCGGGGAGCTGTTTTTT,CASSPRNTGELFF
.,TRBV6-5,.,TRBJ2-3,TGTGCCAGCAGTTACTCTGGCAGATACACAGATACGCAGTATTTT,CASSYSGRYTDTQYF
.,TRBV7-9,TRBD1,TRBJ1-6,TGTGCCAGCAGCCTAGGACAGGGGCATTCACCCCTCCACTTT,CASSLGQGHSPLHF
.,TRBV12-3/TRBV12-4,.,TRBJ1-1,TGTGCCAGCAGCCCGACAGACTACACTGAAGCTTTCTTT,CASSPTDYTEAFF
.,TRBV6-5,.,TRBJ2-7,TGTGCCAGCAGCGCGGGACGTAACTACGAGCAGTACTTC,CASSAGRNYEQYF
.,TRBV10-2,.,TRBJ1-6,TGCGCCAGCAGTCCGAAGGACAGCTCCTATAATTCACCCCTCCACTTT,CASSPKDSSYNSPLHF
.,TRBV2,.,TRBJ1-3,TGTGCCCGCGGTAGTCTCTCTGGAAACACCATATATTTT,CARGSLSGNTIYF
.,TRBV5-5,TRBD2,TRBJ2-4,TGTGCCAGCAGCTTGCCGGGGGGATACATTCAGTACTTC,CASSLPGGYIQYF
.,TRBV7-2,.,TRBJ1-1,TGTGCCAGCAGCTTAGAGCACGGTTTGCTGAACACTGAAGCTTTCTTT,CASSLEHGLLNTEAFF
.,TRBV5-1,.,TRBJ2-6,TGCGCCAGCAGCGCCGGGACATTAAGCTCTGGGGCCAACGTCCTGACTTTC,CASSAGTLSSGANVLTF
.,TRBV29-1,.,TRBJ1-5,TGCAGCGAACAGACAGAGGTTCAGCCCCAGCATTTT,CSEQTEVQPQHF
.,TRBV18,.,TRBJ1-6,TGTGCCAGCTCACCCCGGGCCTCCGGGAACCTTAATTCACCCCTCCACTTT,CASSPRASGNLNSPLHF
.,TRBV24-1,.,TRBJ1-1,TGTGCCACCAGTGGACTTGGCACTGAAGCTTTCTTT,CATSGLGTEAFF
.,TRBV14,.,TRBJ2-4,TGTGCCAGCAGCCAAGATGGAAGGGGGGCCAAAAACATTCAGTACTTC,CASSQDGRGAKNIQYF
many,TRBV29-1,.,TRBJ1-2,TGCAGCGTTATGACCCCCGGGGGTAACTATGGCTACACCTTC,CSVMTPGGNYGYTF
.,TRBV11-2,.,TRBJ1-1,TGTGCCAGCAGCTCGGGTCCCTTGGACACTGAAGCTTTCTTT,CASSSGPLDTEAFF
few,TRBV4-1,.,TRBJ1-2,TGCGCCAGCAGCCCCGGACAGTCGAAAGCCTCCTATGATGGCTACACCTTC,CASSPGQSKASYDGYTF
.,TRBV5-1,TRBD1,TRBJ1-1,TGCGCCAGCGGCCATGGACAGGGGGCAAGGGGAATGAACACTGAAGCTTTCTTT,CASGHGQGARGMNTEAFF
.,TRBV28,.,TRBJ2-1,TGTGCCAGCAGCAGACTCCGGGACATTCATGAGCAGTTCTTC,CASSRLRDIHEQFF
.,TRBV3-1/TRBV3-2,.,TRBJ1-1,TGTGCCAGCAGCCAAGCGTCGGCAGGCTTTATGAACACTGAAGCTTTCTTT,CASSQASAGFMNTEAFF
few,TRBV7-6,.,TRBJ1-4,TGTGCCAGCAGCTTAGTAAATCAGGGAACTAATGAAAAACTGTTTTTT,CASSLVNQGTNEKLFF
.,TRBV4-2,.,TRBJ1-5,TGTGCCAGCAGCCCCGGGTCCGCAAATCAGCCCCAGCATTTT,CASSPGSANQPQHF
.,TRBV24-1,TRBD2,TRBJ2-3,TGTGCCACCAGTGATCCCTCGGAGCGGGGGGGCACAGATACGCAGTATTTT,CATSDPSERGGTDTQYF
.,TRBV3-1/TRBV3-2,.,TRBJ1-5,TGTGCCAGCAGCCAAGATCAGGTAGGCAATCAGCCCCAGCATTTT,CASSQDQVGNQPQHF
.,TRBV3-1/TRBV3-2,.,TRBJ1-6,TGTGCCAGCAGCCAAGAGGCCGTCTTAAATTCACCCCTCCACTTT,CASSQEAVLNSPLHF
.,TRBV7-9,.,TRBJ1-2,TGTGCCAGCAGCGTTACGTTTGGGACACTGGTCTATGGCTACACCTTC,CASSVTFGTLVYGYTF
.,TRBV7-9,TRBD1,TRBJ2-7,TGTGCCAGCAGGAGATCCGGGAGGGGACAGGGGCCCTCCTACGAGCAGTACTTC,CASRRSGRGQGPSYEQYF
.,TRBV4-1,.,TRBJ1-1,TGCGCCAGCAGCCGCGTTTTGAGGAACACTGAAGCTTTCTTT,CASSRVLRNTEAFF
.,TRBV6-1,TRBD1,TRBJ1-3,TGTGCCAGCAGTGAGGCAGGGGGACCGATCTCTGGAAACACCATATATTTT,CASSEAGGPISGNTIYF
.,TRBV18,.,TRBJ2-3,TGTGCCAGCTCACCACCCGGGGGAGATACGCAGTATTTT,CASSPPGGDTQYF
.,TRBV5-4,.,TRBJ2-1,TGTGCCAGCAGCTTGGACCCGCACGGCGGTAGCTCCTACAATGAGCAGTTCTTC,CASSLDPHGGSSYNEQFF
.,TRBV24-1,.,TRBJ1-2,TGTGCCACCAGTGATCACCCCACCGGGACAAACTATGGCTACACCTTC,CATSDHPTGTNYGYTF
.,TRBV6-5,TRBD2,TRBJ2-1,TGTGCCAGCAGTTACTCGACGGGAGGTCTAGGGAATGAGCAGTTCTTC,CASSYSTGGLGNEQFF
.,TRBV19,TRBD1,TRBJ2-5,TGTGCCAGTAGTCCACGGACAGGGCCCCAAGAGACCCAGTACTTC,CASSPRTGPQETQYF
.,TRBV6-4,TRBD2,TRBJ2-3,TGTGCCAGCAGTGAAGCCGGGGGGGCCCGGGCAGATACGCAGTATTTT,CASSEAGGARADTQYF
.,TRBV7-3,.,TRBJ1-2,TGTGCCAGCAACTCCCCCCCCGGACTCTATGGCTACACCTTC,CASNSPPGLYGYTF
once,TRBV15,.,TRBJ2-1,TGTGCCACCAGCAGAGCCAGGGGATCCTACAATGAGCAGTTCTTC,CATSRARGSYNEQFF
.,TRBV19,TRBD1,TRBJ2-3,TGTGCCAGCTCCCCGCAGGGGGCACTCAGCACAGATACGCAGTATTTT,CASSPQGALSTDTQYF
many,TRBV6-4,TRBD2,TRBJ2-3,TGTGCCAGCAGTGAAAGCGGGGGTGCCACAGATACGCAGTATTTT,CASSESGGATDTQYF
.,TRBV2,.,TRBJ2-5,TGTGCCAGCAGTCAGACTAGTGGGCAAGAGACCCAGTACTTC,CASSQTSGQETQYF
once,TRBV10-3,TRBD1,TRBJ1-2,TGTGCCATCAGTGAGGGGACAGGGGGCTTTGGCTACACCTTC,CAISEGTGGFGYTF
.,TRBV6-5,.,TRBJ1-2,TGTGCCAGCAGGACCCAGGGAAACTATGGCTACACCTTC,CASRTQGNYGYTF
few,TRBV7-9,TRBD1,TRBJ1-5,TGTGCCAGCAGCTTAGCGAAGGGACAGGGAGATCAGCCCCAGCATTTT,CASSLAKGQGDQPQHF
.,TRBV30,.,TRBJ2-3,TGTGCCTGGAGTCCTCTGCCATGGGGGGAGAACCCTTCATCCTCTAGCACAGATACGCAGTATTTT,CAWSPLPWGENPSSSSTDTQYF
.,TRBV2,.,TRBJ1-5,TGTGCCAGCAGTGAAGCGCGAACCGGCAATCAGCCCCAGCATTTT,CASSEARTGNQPQHF
.,TRBV5-1,.,TRBJ1-1,TGCGCCAGCAGCTTGGGGAGCGTGAACACTGAAGCTTTCTTT,CASSLGSVNTEAFF
.,TRBV30,.,TRBJ1-2,TGTGCCTGGAGTGCCGGGGTTAACTATGGCTACACCTTC,CAWSAGVNYGYTF